These 2 T cell receptor beta chains share one sample of origin, sequenced in a study of blood T cells in healthy people across ages. Using a J-beta primer mix together with a sample-barcoded 5' primer, a second PCR was run for roughly 6 to 12 cycles. TCRdb re-called the 5' RACE reads through MiXCR, storing one row per CDR3 protein. The top ten hold 30% of the sample, which has hundreds of thousands of distinct CDR3 sequences, less than 45% seen once. Sequenced sample: blood. The receptors stem from a man older than 75 in good health.

The rearrangement uses TRBV20-1 and TRBJ2-1; 8 bases align to TRBD1. V was clipped by 0 bases and J by 0 bases; unmatched bases: 4. The germline CDR1 and CDR2 sequences are DFQATT and SNEGSKA (reference sequence). The CDR3 sequence is 16 residues long. The CDR3 nucleotides are TGCAGTGCTAGAGATCTAGGACAGGGCTCCTACAATGAGCAGTTCTTC. It is translated as CSARDLGQGSYNEQFF.

In the case of this clonotype: A much larger clone lies a single base off, so this may be a read error. The chain combines TRBV11-2 with TRBJ2-5, with 8 bases fitting TRBD2. V gave up 5 bases and J gave up 11 bases; unmatched junction bases: 10. Germline values: CDR1 SGHAT, CDR2 FQNNGV. The length of the CDR3 is 13 residues. The CDR3 nucleotides read TGTGCCAGCAGCGTAGGGTATAGCGGGGAGCAGTACTTC. Translated: CASSVGYSGEQYF.